This T cell receptor beta chain was sequenced for a study of shared clonotypes between healthy human individuals. Overall study context: The plates for each donor numbered three CD4 naive, three CD4 memory, two CD8 naive and one CD8 memory.

In the source study's methods: From ImmunoSEQ came sequences covering only the junction and carrying no quality scores, so filtering differed. Clones were sequenced by immunoSEQ multiplex PCR, and TCRdb holds only the in-frame ones, with some missing. From that table come the V and J calls and clone size; the DNA was used to work out D and trimming. The repertoire holds some 2.1 million clones, with roughly 94% as singletons. Overall study findings and caveats: Several donors showed sharing of approximately 4.7% of naive CD4 clonotypes.

This CDR3 comprises 14 residues. The V end lost 1 base, the J end lost 6 bases, and 11 bases lay between the germline ends. Germline V gives CDR1 SGDLS, CDR2 YYNGEE. CD45RO negativity and positive selection for CCR7 defined naive CD8 cells, a population that excluded terminally differentiated effector memory CD45RA+ cells. Adult donors, all healthy and HIV-negative, had no recent acute infections or vaccinations. About this clone: What it binds is not known.

The TCR comes from a man aged 18 to 35 in good health. What was sequenced was naive CD8+ T cells sorted from blood. The chain combines TRBV9 with TRBJ1-5; D might be TRBD1 (6 bases). The chain's CDR3 is CASSVSGEGQPQHF. CDR3 DNA sequence: TGTGCCAGCAGCGTATCAGGGGAGGGTCAGCCCCAGCATTTT.